Described below is a single TCR beta chain sequence and its context. Its target is unknown. The sample belongs to a study of cytomegalovirus exposure and HLA in healthy donors. Broader study findings: The majority of TCR sequences were rare, yet some public TCRs appeared in many donors. Sequencing had likely introduced a cluster of highly shared sequence variants as an artifact.

Primers included in the PCR were 60 Vbeta and 13 Jbeta primers. This table comes from immunoSEQ multiplex PCR, and its TCRdb copy is limited to in-frame clones, with some not included. Among about 120,000 clones listed, under 85% were seen once. The germline V and J ends were trimmed by 5 bases and 5 bases, with 15 bases remaining between them. CDR3 length: 14 residues. Germline CDR1 and CDR2: LNHDA and SQIVND (reference sequence). The receptor comes from a man aged 18 to 30 in good health and CMV-seropositive. The V call is TRBV19, the J call TRBJ2-5, with TRBD1 as a possible D gene (5 bases). The material sequenced was PBMCs. Written as DNA, the CDR3 is TGTGCCAGTAGTCACCAGGGCCTCGGGGAGACCCAGTACTTC. Protein: CASSHQGLGETQYF. Together with reference TRBV19 and TRBJ2-5, the CDR3 gives the full variable domain: DGGITQSPKYLFRKEGQNVTLSCEQNLNHDAMYWYRQDPGQGLRLIYYSQIVNDFQKGDIAEGYSVSREKKESFPLTVTSAQKNPTAFYLCASSHQGLGETQYFGPGTRLLVL.